This TCR beta chain was retrieved from a study of early T cells in non-severe SARS-CoV-2 infection. The germline V and J ends were trimmed by 2 bases and 0 bases, with 14 bases remaining between them. Germline loops: CDR1 LGHDT, CDR2 YNNKEL (reference sequence). The CDR3 consists of 17 residues. Study findings and constraints: The study's VDJdb matching favored anti-spike CD8 responses and missed private and CD4 specificities.

Researchers tagged individual cDNA molecules with unique molecular identifiers. TCRdb re-derived calls from the 5' RACE reads in MiXCR, one entry per CDR3 protein. The sample contains about 56,000 distinct CDR3 sequences, roughly a tenth of which appear only once. Ten or more counts support this clonotype. The antigen remains undetermined. Sample: whole blood. The clonotype originates from an adult who was a healthcare worker with PCR-confirmed SARS-CoV-2 infection or an uninfected control (not recorded which). The V call is TRBV3-1, the J call TRBJ1-3, with unresolved D. This CDR3 reads CASSQPLGSFSGNTIYF. Written as DNA, the CDR3 is TGTGCCAGCAGCCAACCCCTCGGCTCCTTCTCTGGAAACACCATATATTTT.